Presented here are 29 T cell receptor beta chains from one specimen sequenced in a study of response to subunit inactivated influenza vaccine. MiXCR, applied by TCRdb to the RT-PCR reads, yields one record per CDR3 protein. The table shows hundreds of thousands of distinct CDR3 sequences, with around a fifth occurring only once. Here the sequenced sample was PBMCs from blood, taken less than 22 months after vaccination. These receptor sequences come from a man aged 45 to 75 who received an inactivated influenza vaccine.

V usage is TRBV11-2 and J usage is TRBJ2-5; 7 nucleotides agree with TRBD1. Germline CDR1 and CDR2: SGHAT and FQNNGV. The CDR3 length is 16 residues. The V gene end was trimmed by 2 bases and the J gene end by 2 bases; junction bases not matched to a gene: 8. CDR3 in DNA: TGTGCCAGCAGCTTAAACGACAGGGAGTGGCAAGAGACCCAGTACTTC. Translation gives CASSLNDREWQETQYF.

The V gene is TRBV24-1, the J gene TRBJ2-7; unclear D gene. The germline V gene has CDR1 KGHDR and CDR2 SFDVKD. The V gene lost 1 base and the J gene lost 5 bases, with 11 bases spanning the gap. CDR3 length equals 14 residues. The CDR3 is CATSDLPRSNEQYF. CDR3 nucleotides: TGTGCCACCAGTGATTTACCCAGGAGCAACGAGCAGTACTTC.

Concerning this clonotype itself: Just one base apart from a much larger clone, this may be a read error. This chain links TRBV20-1 with TRBJ1-5, with D unresolved. The CDR3 is made up of 13 amino acids. CDR1 is DFQATT and CDR2 is SNEGSKA in the germline V gene (reference sequence). Trimming removed 3 bases from V and 2 bases from J, with 8 bases in between. The CDR3 reads CSARVGCNQPQHF. The DNA for the CDR3 is TGCAGTGCTAGGGTGGGGTGCAATCAGCCCCAGCATTTT.

This clonotype was counted only a few times. The J gene is TRBJ2-4, the V gene TRBV28; D gene uncertain. Trimming shortened V by 2 bases and J by 4 bases, and 15 bases separated the two germline ends. CDR3 length: 16 residues. Germline CDR1 MDHEN, CDR2 SYDVKM. CDR3 region: CASSLRPAGSKNIQYF. CDR3 in DNA: TGTGCCAGCAGTTTAAGACCCGCAGGCTCAAAAAACATTCAGTACTTC. Complete variable domain (other parts from reference TRBV28 and TRBJ2-4): DVKVTQSSRYLVKRTGEKVFLECVQDMDHENMFWYRQDPGLGLRLIYFSYDVKMKEKGDIPEGYSVSREKKERFSLILESASTNQTSMYLCASSLRPAGSKNIQYFGAGTRLSVL.

This clonotype showed up many times. The V gene is TRBV21-1, the J gene TRBJ1-4; the table's D call, TRBD1, was not checked against the DNA. TRBV21-1 is reported as a pseudogene. The CDR3 has 15 amino acids. This chain's CDR3 is CASSKAGTGGEKLFF. The CDR3 DNA follows: TGTGCCAGCAGCAAAGCTGGGACAGGCGGCGAAAAACTGTTTTTT.

The chain joins TRBV7-9 to TRBJ2-5; 8 bases align to TRBD1. CDR3 size: 15 residues. Germline lookup yields CDR1 SEHNR and CDR2 FQNEAQ (reference sequence). J was trimmed by 2 bases and V by 4 bases; bases with no gene match: 6. CDR3 loop: CASSSRQGIQETQYF. The DNA for the CDR3 is TGTGCCAGCAGCTCCCGACAGGGGATACAAGAGACCCAGTACTTC. The full variable domain, its missing parts supplied by reference TRBV7-9 and TRBJ2-5, is DTGVSQNPRHKITKRGQNVTFRCDPISEHNRLYWYRQTLGQGPEFLTYFQNEAQLEKSRLLSDRFSAERPKGSFSTLEIQRTEQGDSAMYLCASSSRQGIQETQYFGPGTRLLVL.

Regarding this clonotype: This may come from a read error, since a much larger clone is one base off. This sequence joins TRBV6-1 and TRBJ1-5; D ambiguous. Germline CDR1 is MNHNS and CDR2 is SASEGT. This CDR3 comprises 16 residues. Here the CDR3 DNA reads TGTGCCGGCAGTCCCCCACCAAAATACCGGGGTCAGCCCCAGCATTTT. Encoded protein: CAGSPPPKYRGQPQHF.

The chain combines TRBV10-3 with TRBJ1-5; 7 bases are a match to TRBD1. Germline-derived CDR1 and CDR2 are ENHRY and SYGVKD. V gave up 10 bases and J gave up 7 bases; unmatched junction bases: 16. The length of the CDR3 is 15 residues. CDR3 protein: CATSPSSGGDQPQHF. As DNA, the CDR3 is TGTGCCACCTCGCCTTCCTCAGGGGGTGACCAGCCCCAGCATTTT.

V is TRBV30 and J is TRBJ1-1; perhaps TRBD1 as D (6 bases). The CDR3 is 13 residues long. In germline, CDR1 is GTSNPN, CDR2 SVGIG (reference sequence). V lost 0 bases, J lost 1 base, and 6 bases lay in between. CDR3 loop: CAWSVGGNTEAFF. Here the CDR3 DNA reads TGTGCCTGGAGTGTAGGGGGGAACACTGAAGCTTTCTTT.

The rearrangement links TRBV20-1 to TRBJ2-1, with TRBD1 matching over 9 bases. This CDR3 is built from 16 residues. Looked up from germline, CDR1 is DFQATT and CDR2 is SNEGSKA (reference sequence). The V and J ends lost 3 bases and 5 bases, in that order; junction bases with no gene match: 11. The DNA of the CDR3 is TGCAGTGCTAGCACGTCCACAGGGGGCTGGAACAATGAGCAGTTCTTC. It codes for CSASTSTGGWNNEQFF.

The rearrangement uses TRBV5-1 and TRBJ2-4; tentative D call: TRBD2 (6 bases). Between the trimmed V and J ends, which lost 0 bases and 5 bases, there was a span of 9 bases. The germline V gene encodes CDR1 SGHRS and CDR2 YFSETQ. The CDR3 totals 14 residues. The CDR3 loop reads CASSLERAENIQYF. The CDR3 DNA is TGCGCCAGCAGCTTGGAGCGGGCGGAAAACATTCAGTACTTC.

This clonotype was detected a few times. The chain is built from TRBV27 and TRBJ1-4; D unclear. The germline gives CDR1 MNHEY, CDR2 SMNVEV (reference sequence). V was pared by 1 base and J by 4 bases, with 7 bases between. This CDR3 is built from 14 residues. CDR3 nucleotide sequence: TGTGCCAGCAGTTTATGGGCCGGTAATGAAAAACTGTTTTTT. Residues: CASSLWAGNEKLFF.

This clonotype was counted a few times. This chain joins TRBV6-5 and TRBJ2-3; TRBD1 might be the D (5 bases). V was trimmed by 2 bases and J by 0 bases, leaving 15 bases between them. CDR1 and CDR2 (germline): MNHEY, SVGAGI. The CDR3 sequence is 17 residues long. DNA of the CDR3: TGTGCCAGCAGTTACACCCTAGGGGTGATTAGCACAGATACGCAGTATTTT. Protein product: CASSYTLGVISTDTQYF.

V usage is TRBV12-3 or TRBV12-4 and J usage is TRBJ1-4; D call uncertain. Between the trimmed V and J ends, which lost 5 bases and 14 bases, there was a span of 15 bases. This CDR3 spans 12 amino acids. CDR3: CASSPAPQQLFF. CDR3 nucleotide sequence: TGTGCCAGCAGTCCCGCCCCACAACAGCTGTTTTTT.

The rearrangement uses TRBV27 and TRBJ2-1; D remains ambiguous. Deletions cut 6 bases from V and 7 bases from J, with 13 bases between. This CDR3 has 13 residues. CDR1 MNHEY and CDR2 SMNVEV come from the germline V gene (reference sequence). The CDR3 loop reads CASSSLPANEQFF. DNA for the CDR3: TGTGCCAGCAGCAGTCTACCCGCGAATGAGCAGTTCTTC.

The genes are TRBV10-3 and TRBJ2-7; D possibly corresponds to TRBD1 (8 bases). Germline CDR1 ENHRY, CDR2 SYGVKD. Trimming left V 2 bases short and J 5 bases short, with 10 bases between. This CDR3 spans 13 amino acids. CDR3 amino acids: CAISETGGDEQYF. The CDR3 DNA follows: TGTGCCATCAGTGAGACAGGGGGGGACGAGCAGTACTTC.

This clonotype was counted many times. The V gene is TRBV6-6, the J gene TRBJ1-1; the match to TRBD1 covers 8 bases. Per germline, CDR1 MNHNY and CDR2 SVGAGI (reference sequence). J gave up 5 bases and V 6 bases, and 5 bases lay outside the gene matches. The CDR3 runs 13 residues. As DNA, the CDR3 is TGTGCCAGCAGCCGAACAGGGGGGACTGAAGCTTTCTTT. It translates to CASSRTGGTEAFF.

In its sample, this clonotype was seen many times. The chain has TRBV12-3 or TRBV12-4 and TRBJ1-5, with D tentatively TRBD1 (5 bases). The CDR3 runs to 14 residues. Trimming took off 6 bases at V and 9 bases at J, with 18 bases between the two ends. As DNA, the CDR3 is TGTGCCAGCAGCCAGGACGGGGGGAAATGGCCCCAGCATTTT. Amino acids: CASSQDGGKWPQHF.

The chain joins TRBV6-2 or TRBV6-3 to TRBJ1-5, with 8 bases that match TRBD1. This CDR3 is built from 13 residues. J gave up 9 bases and V 6 bases, and 7 bases lay outside the gene matches. Looked up from germline, CDR1 is MNHEY and CDR2 is SVGEGT. The CDR3 spells CASRSTGDGPQHF. CDR3 nucleotides: TGTGCCAGCAGATCGACAGGGGACGGGCCCCAGCATTTT.

This clonotype appeared a few times. The rearrangement uses TRBV7-2 and TRBJ1-5, with 9 nucleotides matching TRBD1. V lost 4 bases and J lost 9; bases outside the gene matches: 7. Germline V CDR1 and CDR2: SGHTA, FQGNSA. The CDR3 runs 14 residues. The CDR3 loop reads CASSSGQGRSPQHF. The CDR3 DNA reads TGTGCCAGCAGCTCGGGACAGGGAAGGTCGCCCCAGCATTTT.

The chain carries TRBV5-1 and TRBJ2-7; TRBD2 is a possible D gene (6 bases). From germline, CDR1 is SGHRS and CDR2 YFSETQ. The V end lost 4 bases, the J end lost 0 bases, and 14 bases lay between the germline ends. CDR3 length equals 15 residues. This CDR3 reads CASSPGGASSYEQYF. The DNA for the CDR3 is TGCGCCAGCAGCCCCGGGGGTGCGAGCTCCTACGAGCAGTACTTC.

This clonotype has only a few counts. In DNA form, the CDR3 reads TGCAGTGCTAGTGTAGTGAACAATGAGCAGTTCTTC. Translated: CSASVVNNEQFF. This chain links TRBV20-1 with TRBJ2-1; the D is unclear. The V end was cut by 3 bases, the J end by 5 bases, with 8 bases between. The CDR3 runs 12 residues. The germline gives CDR1 DFQATT, CDR2 SNEGSKA (reference sequence).

This clonotype was found many times. The chain combines TRBV4-1 with TRBJ2-7; 13 nucleotides line up with TRBD2. The V gene end was trimmed by 4 bases and the J gene end by 1 base; junction bases not matched to a gene: 13. Germline V lookup: CDR1 MGHRA, CDR2 YSYEKL. CDR3 length equals 19 residues. In nucleotides, the CDR3 is TGCGCCAGCAGCCTAATAATGACTAGCGGGGGGCCATCTTCCTACGAGCAGTACTTC. Residues: CASSLIMTSGGPSSYEQYF.

CDR3 residues: CASSQELNQRRAFF. The DNA of the CDR3 is TGTGCCAGCAGCCAAGAGTTGAATCAGAGGCGAGCTTTCTTT. The gene calls are TRBV4-2 and TRBJ1-1; D is uncertain. The CDR3 is 14 residues long. Germline CDR1 and CDR2: LGHNA and YNFKEQ. V lost 0 bases and J 10 bases, leaving 15 bases between the germline ends.

This clonotype came up many times. V is TRBV5-1 and J is TRBJ1-4; D might be TRBD1 (5 bases). The CDR3 contains 16 residues. Trimming left V 0 bases short and J 7 bases short, with 16 bases between. Germline-derived CDR1 and CDR2 are SGHRS and YFSETQ. The chain's CDR3 is CASSLVGGNAAEKLFF. CDR3 nucleotides: TGCGCCAGCAGCTTGGTCGGGGGGAATGCGGCTGAAAAACTGTTTTTT.

V gene TRBV7-9 combines with J gene TRBJ2-7; D possibly corresponds to TRBD2 (5 bases). CDR1 and CDR2 from the germline V gene are SEHNR and FQNEAQ (reference sequence). Between the trimmed V and J ends, which lost 5 bases and 0 bases, there was a span of 11 bases. There are 14 residues in the CDR3. The CDR3 reads CASSLGLLSYEQYF. CDR3 sequence (DNA): TGTGCCAGCAGCCTAGGACTCCTCTCCTACGAGCAGTACTTC.

This clonotype showed up just a few times. The chain employs TRBV20-1 and TRBJ2-7; 8 bases are a match to TRBD1. V trimming: 3 bases; J trimming: 4 bases; junction bases outside the gene matches: 2. Germline CDR1 reads DFQATT; CDR2 reads SNEGSKA (reference sequence). The CDR3 is made up of 12 amino acids. The CDR3 spells CSARDRAYEQYF. The CDR3 DNA reads TGCAGTGCTAGGGACAGGGCTTACGAGCAGTACTTC.

This rearrangement joins TRBV7-6 to TRBJ2-2, with 11 bases aligning to TRBD1. Germline CDR1 and CDR2: SGHVS and FNYEAQ. V lost 4 bases and J lost 6; bases outside the gene matches: 7. The CDR3 totals 16 residues. The CDR3 sequence: CASSSPGQGDAGELFF. The CDR3 region has the DNA TGTGCCAGCAGCTCACCGGGACAGGGGGATGCCGGGGAGCTGTTTTTT.

This clonotype was seen more than once but under ten times. The chain uses TRBV3-1 and TRBJ1-6; no firm D call. The germline V gene has CDR1 LGHDT and CDR2 YNNKEL (reference sequence). The CDR3 runs to 14 residues. Deletions cut 1 base from V and 8 bases from J, with 9 bases between. As DNA, the CDR3 is TGTGCCAGCAGCCAAGGTAGCACCCATTCACCCCTCCACTTT. This encodes CASSQGSTHSPLHF.